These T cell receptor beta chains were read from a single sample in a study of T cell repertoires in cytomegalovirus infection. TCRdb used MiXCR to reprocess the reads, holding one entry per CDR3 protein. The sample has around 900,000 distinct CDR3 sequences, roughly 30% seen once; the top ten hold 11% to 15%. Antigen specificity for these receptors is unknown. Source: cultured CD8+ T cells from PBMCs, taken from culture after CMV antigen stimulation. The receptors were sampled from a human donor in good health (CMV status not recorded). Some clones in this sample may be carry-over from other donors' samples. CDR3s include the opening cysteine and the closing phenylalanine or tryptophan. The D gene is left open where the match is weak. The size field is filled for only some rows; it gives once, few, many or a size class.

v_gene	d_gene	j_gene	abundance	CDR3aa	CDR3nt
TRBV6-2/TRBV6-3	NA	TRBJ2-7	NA	CASCYDGWQRPYEQYF	TGTGCCAGCTGTTACGACGGGTGGCAACGACCCTACGAGCAGTACTTC
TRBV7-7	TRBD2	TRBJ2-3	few	CASSLSSGGGDTQYF	TGTGCTAGCAGCTTATCTAGCGGGGGTGGGGATACGCAGTATTTT
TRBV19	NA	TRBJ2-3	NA	CASSSGHLTDTQYF	TGTGCCAGTAGTTCGGGACACCTCACAGATACGCAGTATTTT
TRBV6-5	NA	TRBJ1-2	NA	CASSYWPADGYTF	TGTGCCAGCAGTTACTGGCCGGCGGATGGCTACACCTTC
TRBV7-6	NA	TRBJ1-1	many	CATNPPDNPNTEAFF	TGTGCCACCAACCCTCCCGATAATCCGAACACTGAAGCTTTCTTT
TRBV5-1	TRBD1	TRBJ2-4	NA	CASSLPVGGWENIQYF	TGCGCCAGCAGCTTGCCGGTAGGGGGCTGGGAAAACATTCAGTACTTC
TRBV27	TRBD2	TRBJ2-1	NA	CASTSGGGDNEQFF	TGTGCCAGTACCTCTGGCGGGGGGGACAATGAGCAGTTCTTC
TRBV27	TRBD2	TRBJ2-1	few	CASSSRLAGVYNEQFF	TGTGCCAGCAGTTCCAGACTAGCGGGGGTCTACAATGAGCAGTTCTTC
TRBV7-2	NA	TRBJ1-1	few	CASSFGHLTEAFF	TGTGCCAGCAGCTTTGGACACCTCACTGAAGCTTTCTTT
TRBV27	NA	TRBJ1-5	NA	CASSLCLGGRRGDSNQPQHF	TGTGCCAGCAGTTTATGCTTAGGAGGGAGGAGGGGTGATAGCAATCAGCCCCAGCATTTT
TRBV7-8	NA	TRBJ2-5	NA	CASSGAGRQETQYF	TGTGCCAGCAGCGGAGCAGGGCGCCAAGAGACCCAGTACTTC
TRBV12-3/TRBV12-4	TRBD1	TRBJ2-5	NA	CASSFSLNRGPQETQYF	TGTGCCAGCAGTTTTTCTCTTAACAGGGGGCCCCAAGAGACCCAGTACTTC
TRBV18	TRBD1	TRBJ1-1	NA	CASSPTRQGSPEAFF	TGTGCCAGCTCACCAACGCGACAGGGGTCGCCTGAAGCTTTCTTT
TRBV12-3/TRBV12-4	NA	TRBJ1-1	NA	CDSETGDTTLNTEAFF	TGTGACAGTGAGACGGGGGACACTACCTTAAACACTGAAGCTTTCTTT
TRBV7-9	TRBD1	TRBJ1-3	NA	CASNEQGSGNTIYF	TGTGCCAGCAACGAACAGGGGTCTGGAAACACCATATATTTT
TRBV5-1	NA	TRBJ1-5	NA	CASSPEEGQPQHF	TGCGCCAGCAGTCCGGAGGAGGGACAGCCCCAGCATTTT
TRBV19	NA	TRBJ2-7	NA	CASTPGVWGGYEQYF	TGTGCCAGTACCCCCGGTGTGTGGGGCGGATACGAGCAGTACTTC
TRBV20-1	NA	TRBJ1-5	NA	CSARAGSNQPQHF	TGCAGTGCTAGAGCAGGGAGCAATCAGCCCCAGCATTTT
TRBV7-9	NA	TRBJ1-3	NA	CASSLEWDSGNTIYF	TGTGCCAGCAGCTTAGAGTGGGACTCTGGAAACACCATATATTTT
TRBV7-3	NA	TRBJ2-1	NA	CASSHNLGLDNEQFF	TGTGCCAGCAGCCACAACCTCGGACTGGACAATGAGCAGTTCTTC
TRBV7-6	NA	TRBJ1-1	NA	CASSLAGTEGAFF	TGTGCCAGCAGCTTGGCCGGGACGGAGGGAGCTTTCTTT
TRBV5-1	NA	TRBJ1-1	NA	CASSERTYTNTEAFF	TGCGCCAGCAGCGAGAGAACATACACGAACACTGAAGCTTTCTTT
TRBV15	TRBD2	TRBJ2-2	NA	CATSRDWLAGGTGELFF	TGTGCCACCAGCAGAGATTGGCTAGCGGGGGGTACCGGGGAGCTGTTTTTT
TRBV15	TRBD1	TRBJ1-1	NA	CATRLDRGLENTEAFF	TGTGCCACCAGGTTAGACAGGGGGCTTGAAAACACTGAAGCTTTCTTT
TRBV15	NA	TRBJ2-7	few	CATSRVPGIYEQYF	TGTGCCACCAGCAGAGTTCCAGGGATCTACGAGCAGTACTTC
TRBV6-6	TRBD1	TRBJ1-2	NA	CASRGGQGLPNYGYTF	TGTGCCAGCAGGGGGGGACAGGGGCTCCCTAACTATGGCTACACCTTC
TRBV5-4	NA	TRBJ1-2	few	CASTYKGYYGYTF	TGTGCCAGCACCTATAAAGGGTACTATGGCTACACCTTC
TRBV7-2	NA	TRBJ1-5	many	CASSLYEASDQPQHF	TGTGCCAGCAGCTTATACGAGGCCTCCGATCAGCCCCAGCATTTT
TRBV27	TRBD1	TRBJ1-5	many	CASRGTGNQPQHF	TGTGCCAGCCGTGGGACAGGGAATCAGCCCCAGCATTTT
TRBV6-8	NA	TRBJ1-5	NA	CASVRYSNQPQHF	TGTGCCAGCGTTCGGTATAGCAATCAGCCCCAGCATTTT
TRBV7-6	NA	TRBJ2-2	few	CASNQNPSTANTGELFF	TGTGCCAGCAATCAAAACCCATCGACAGCGAACACCGGGGAGCTGTTTTTT
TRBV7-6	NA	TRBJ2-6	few	CASSLEHSGANVLTF	TGTGCCAGCAGCTTAGAACACTCTGGGGCCAACGTCCTGACTTTC
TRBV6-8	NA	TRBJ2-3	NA	CASSYSNTGSTDTQYF	TGTGCCAGCAGTTACTCGAACACGGGGAGCACAGATACGCAGTATTTT
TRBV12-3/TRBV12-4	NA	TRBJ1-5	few	CASSFKGLGNQPQHF	TGTGCCAGCAGTTTTAAGGGTTTAGGCAATCAGCCCCAGCATTTT